This TCR beta chain is from a study of control samples from healthy donors and cancer patients. The CDR3 has 15 amino acids. Germline lookup yields CDR1 SGDLS and CDR2 YYNGEE. Trimming took 1 base from V and 1 from J, leaving 11 bases between them. TCRdb's copy holds only in-frame clones and misses some; the assay was immunoSEQ multiplex PCR. This table holds fewer than 90,000 clones, roughly 94% found once. The material sequenced was blood. This chain joins TRBV9 and TRBJ1-2, with a possible D match to TRBD1 (6 bases). The sequence came from a woman aged 40 to 49 in good health. CDR3 loop: CASSVLGAGNYGYTF. CDR3 DNA sequence: TGTGCCAGCAGCGTATTGGGGGCAGGTAACTATGGCTACACCTTC.